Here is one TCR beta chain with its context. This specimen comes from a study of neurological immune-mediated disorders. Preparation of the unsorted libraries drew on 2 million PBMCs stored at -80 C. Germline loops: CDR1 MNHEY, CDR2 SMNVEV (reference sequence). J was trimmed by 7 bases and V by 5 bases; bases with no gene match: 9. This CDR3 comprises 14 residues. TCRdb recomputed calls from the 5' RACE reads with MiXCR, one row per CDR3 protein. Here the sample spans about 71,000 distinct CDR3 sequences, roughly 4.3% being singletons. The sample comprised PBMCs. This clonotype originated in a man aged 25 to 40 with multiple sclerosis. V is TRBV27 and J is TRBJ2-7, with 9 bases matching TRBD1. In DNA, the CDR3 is TGTGCCAGCAGTCCGTGGACAGGGGACAAAGAGCAGTACTTC. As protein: CASSPWTGDKEQYF.